Shown below are 17 T cell receptor beta chains from a single sample sequenced in a study of Ad26.COV2.S vaccination and SARS-CoV-2 variants. This table comes from immunoSEQ multiplex PCR, and its TCRdb copy is limited to in-frame clones, with some not included. The data hold about 180,000 clones, with 87% observed a single time. Specimen: peripheral blood, collected after recovery from COVID-19. The origin of the receptors is a human donor who had recovered from COVID-19.

This clone was observed once. This sequence joins TRBV4-2 and TRBJ2-1, with a possible D match to TRBD1 (5 bases). Trimming pared 0 bases from V and 6 bases from J, leaving 9 bases between. CDR1 is LGHNA, CDR2 YNFKEQ, per germline. The CDR3 has 14 residues. DNA of the CDR3: TGTGCCAGCAGCCAAGATCAGGGTAGCAATGAGCAGTTCTTC. Encoded protein: CASSQDQGSNEQFF.

The V gene is TRBV19, the J gene TRBJ1-2; D call uncertain. Germline V CDR1 and CDR2: LNHDA, SQIVND (reference sequence). V lost 6 bases, J lost 3 bases, and 5 bases lay in between. This CDR3 is 11 amino acids long. CDR3 DNA sequence: TGTGCCAGTAGGGGTGACTATGGCTACACCTTC. This sequence encodes CASRGDYGYTF. The full variable domain, with the rest looked up from reference TRBV19 and TRBJ1-2, is DGGITQSPKYLFRKEGQNVTLSCEQNLNHDAMYWYRQDPGQGLRLIYYSQIVNDFQKGDIAEGYSVSREKKESFPLTVTSAQKNPTAFYLCASRGDYGYTFGSGTRLTVV.

The chain uses TRBV3-1 (or the pseudogene TRBV3-2) and TRBJ1-4; possible D gene TRBD1, 5 bases. The germline V and J ends were trimmed by 5 bases and 5 bases, with 12 bases remaining between them. In germline, CDR1 is LGHDT, CDR2 YNNKEL (reference sequence). The CDR3 extends over 14 amino acids. The CDR3 coding sequence is TGTGCCAGCAGCTACAGGACGGCAAATGAAAAACTGTTTTTT. It specifies CASSYRTANEKLFF.

The rearrangement uses TRBV11-3 and TRBJ2-3; D gene unclear. The CDR3 runs to 16 residues. The V and J ends lost 4 bases and 2 bases respectively, with 16 bases between them. CDR1 and CDR2 from the germline V gene are SGHNT and YENEEA. CDR3 residues: CASSSAPSAHTDTQYF. CDR3 sequence (DNA): TGTGCCAGCAGCTCAGCCCCTTCAGCCCACACAGATACGCAGTATTTT.

This clone was seen just once. The J gene is TRBJ2-1, the V gene TRBV7-3, with TRBD2 matching 8 bases. Germline CDR1 reads SGHTA; CDR2 reads FQGTGA. There are 14 residues in the CDR3. The V gene end was trimmed by 2 bases and the J gene end by 8 bases; junction bases not matched to a gene: 5. CDR3 nucleotide sequence: TGTGCCAGCAGCTTAGCGGGAGGTATCGATGAGCAGTTCTTC. Translation: CASSLAGGIDEQFF.

This clone was seen once. J is TRBJ2-1 and V is TRBV18; 8 positions match TRBD2. The V gene end was trimmed by 6 bases and the J gene end by 7 bases; junction bases not matched to a gene: 17. CDR1 and CDR2 from the germline V gene are KGHSH and LQKENI. The length of the CDR3 is 17 residues. CDR3 residues: CASSPPGAAGVRNEQFF. The CDR3 DNA reads TGTGCCAGCTCCCCTCCTGGGGCAGCGGGAGTTCGGAATGAGCAGTTCTTC. The full variable domain, in which reference TRBV18 and TRBJ2-1 provide the parts outside the CDR3, is NAGVMQNPRHLVRRRGQEARLRCSPMKGHSHVYWYRQLPEEGLKFMVYLQKENIIDESGMPKERFSAEFPKEGPSILRIQQVVRGDSAAYFCASSPPGAAGVRNEQFFGPGTRLTVL.

The rearrangement links TRBV3-1 (or the pseudogene TRBV3-2) to TRBJ2-1; 7 nucleotides agree with TRBD2. The CDR3 sequence is 15 residues long. Germline CDR1 and CDR2: LGHDT and YNNKEL (reference sequence). Trimming removed 10 bases from V and 2 bases from J; junction bases left unmatched: 11. CDR3 in DNA: TGTGCCACCTCATGGGGGGAGGGCACCTACAATGAGCAGTTCTTC. Its translation: CATSWGEGTYNEQFF.

The V call is TRBV25-1, the J call TRBJ2-7; D gene uncertain. CDR1 is MGHDK and CDR2 is SYGVNS in the germline V gene. This CDR3 region has 12 residues. Trimming pared 5 bases from V and 1 base from J, leaving 6 bases between. CDR3 in DNA: TGTGCCAGCAGTATGGGATCCTACGAGCAGTACTTC. Its protein is CASSMGSYEQYF.

The rearrangement joins TRBV13 to TRBJ2-7, with D hard to call. This CDR3 has 15 amino acids. Germline CDR1 and CDR2: PRHDT and FYEKMQ (reference sequence). V dropped 1 base and J dropped 5 bases, with 15 bases sitting between them. In DNA, the CDR3 is TGTGCCAGCAGCTTAGTCTCCTTTTATCCCCACGAGCAGTACTTC. It codes for CASSLVSFYPHEQYF. The full variable domain, completed using reference TRBV13 and TRBJ2-7, is AAGVIQSPRHLIKEKRETATLKCYPIPRHDTVYWYQQGPGQDPQFLISFYEKMQSDKGSIPDRFSAQQFSDYHSELNMSSLELGDSALYFCASSLVSFYPHEQYFGPGTRLTVT.

The chain couples TRBV10-1 to TRBJ2-7; D ambiguous. V gave up 7 bases and J gave up 9 bases, with 13 bases separating them. Germline V gene data show CDR1 as WNHNN and CDR2 as SYGVQD (reference sequence). The CDR3 runs to 11 residues. The CDR3 DNA sequence: TGCGCCAGCACCCCGAGATTCGGGCAGTACTTC. It encodes CASTPRFGQYF.

CDR3 DNA: TGTGCCAGCAGCCCCAGCGGGCGGGAGCTTGGCACAGATACGCAGTATTTT. It encodes CASSPSGRELGTDTQYF. The chain carries TRBV11-2 and TRBJ2-3, with 7 bases matching TRBD2. The CDR3 covers 17 residues. Germline assignment: CDR1 SGHAT and CDR2 FQNNGV. Trimming took 5 bases from V and 1 from J; bases not matched to a gene: 12.

This chain links TRBV7-8 with TRBJ1-1, with a tentative D call TRBD1 (5 bases). Trimming cost V 2 bases and J 0 bases, with 16 bases left between them. This CDR3 has 17 amino acids. Germline V gene lookup returns CDR1 SGHVS and CDR2 FQNEAQ. The CDR3 DNA is TGTGCCAGCAGCTTAATGGGGGTGGGCAAAATGAACACTGAAGCTTTCTTT. This encodes CASSLMGVGKMNTEAFF.

This clone came up once. The chain uses TRBV29-1 and TRBJ1-2; tentative D call: TRBD1 (5 bases). The CDR3 consists of 14 residues. CDR1 SQVTM and CDR2 ANQGSEA come from the germline V gene. Trimming removed 5 bases from V and 7 bases from J, with 20 bases in between. In DNA, the CDR3 is TGCAGCGTTCTCGACGGACACGAAAGGGGTGGCTACACCTTC. It is translated as CSVLDGHERGGYTF.

This clone was seen once. This rearrangement joins TRBV28 to TRBJ2-7; TRBD1 or TRBD2 may be the D gene (5 bases each). Trimming stripped 6 bases from V and 6 bases from J, with 21 bases between. Germline loops: CDR1 MDHEN, CDR2 SYDVKM. The CDR3 totals 15 residues. The CDR3 loop reads CASSPPGTGKAEQYF. In nucleotides, the CDR3 is TGTGCCAGCAGCCCGCCTGGGACCGGTAAGGCCGAGCAGTACTTC.

The chain is built from TRBV29-1 and TRBJ1-1; D is ambiguous. Trimming took off 6 bases at V and 4 bases at J, with 12 bases between the two ends. The germline gives CDR1 SQVTM, CDR2 ANQGSEA. The CDR3 sequence is 12 residues long. The CDR3 protein is CSVRSDITEAFF. The CDR3 DNA follows: TGCAGCGTCAGAAGTGACATCACTGAAGCTTTCTTT.

This sequence joins TRBV27 and TRBJ2-7; 7 bases are a match to TRBD2. Looked up from germline, CDR1 is MNHEY and CDR2 is SMNVEV (reference sequence). This CDR3 has 12 residues. The trim removed 6 bases at V and 6 bases at J, leaving 5 bases unmatched. The CDR3: CASSLGGSEQYF. The CDR3 nucleotides are TGTGCCAGCAGCCTGGGGGGGAGCGAGCAGTACTTC.

The chain carries TRBV6-4 and TRBJ2-3; 8 bases agree with TRBD1. Germline CDR1 is MRHNA and CDR2 is SNTAGT. V dropped 0 bases and J dropped 6; count of bases not matched to a gene: 5. The CDR3 runs to 15 residues. The CDR3 DNA sequence: TGTGCCAGCAGTGACTCGATACGACAGGGGGATACGCAGTATTTT. Translating it yields CASSDSIRQGDTQYF.